This T cell receptor (beta chain) originates from a study of blood T cell repertoires in COVID-19. Germline V gene sequence: CDR1 LGHDT, CDR2 YNNKEL (reference sequence). The ends lost 4 bases at V and 3 bases at J; junction bases unmatched: 5. This CDR3 contains 14 residues. As originally analysed: Estimates of nucleated cell counts were drawn from the amplification of reference gene primers. TCRdb keeps only in-frame clones here, not all; method: immunoSEQ multiplex PCR. The DNA was the basis for D and trimming; V, J and clone size are from that table. Of some 200,000 clones listed, approximately 89% are singletons.

The rearrangement uses TRBV3-1 (or the pseudogene TRBV3-2) and TRBJ2-7, with TRBD1 matching over 8 bases. The receptor was isolated from a man in his 70s with acute or convalescent COVID-19. Material for sequencing was peripheral blood. The CDR3 loop reads CASSLPGQVYEQYF. In nucleotides, the CDR3 is TGTGCCAGCAGCCTACCGGGACAGGTCTACGAGCAGTACTTC.